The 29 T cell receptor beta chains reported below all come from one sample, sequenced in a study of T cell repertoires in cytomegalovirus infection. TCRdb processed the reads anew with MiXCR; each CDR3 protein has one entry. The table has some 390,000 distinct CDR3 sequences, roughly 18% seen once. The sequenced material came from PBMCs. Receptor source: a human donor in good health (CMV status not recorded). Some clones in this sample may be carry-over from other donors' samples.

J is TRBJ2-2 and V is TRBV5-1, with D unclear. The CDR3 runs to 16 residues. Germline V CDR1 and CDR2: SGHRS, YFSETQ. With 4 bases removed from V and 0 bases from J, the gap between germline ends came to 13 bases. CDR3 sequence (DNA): TGCGCCAGCAGCGCTTTCATGCTGACGAACACCGGGGAGCTGTTTTTT. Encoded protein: CASSAFMLTNTGELFF.

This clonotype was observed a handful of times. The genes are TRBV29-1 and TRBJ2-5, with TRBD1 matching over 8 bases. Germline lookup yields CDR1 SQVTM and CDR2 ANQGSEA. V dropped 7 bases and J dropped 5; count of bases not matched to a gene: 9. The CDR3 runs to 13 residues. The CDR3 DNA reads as TGCAGCGCCCCAGCGACAGGGGTGGAGACCCAGTACTTC. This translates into CSAPATGVETQYF.

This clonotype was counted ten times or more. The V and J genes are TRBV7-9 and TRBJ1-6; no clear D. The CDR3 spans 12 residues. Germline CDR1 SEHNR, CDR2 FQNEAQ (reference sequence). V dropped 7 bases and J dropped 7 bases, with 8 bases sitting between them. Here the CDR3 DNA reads TGTGCCAGCAACCGGGCGAATTCACCCCTCCACTTT. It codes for CASNRANSPLHF.

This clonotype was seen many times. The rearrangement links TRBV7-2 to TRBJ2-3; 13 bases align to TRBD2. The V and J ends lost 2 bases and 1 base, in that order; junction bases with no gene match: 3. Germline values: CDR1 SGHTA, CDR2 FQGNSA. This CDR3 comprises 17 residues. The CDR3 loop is CASSLTTSGRGTDTQYF. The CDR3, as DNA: TGTGCCAGCAGCTTAACAACTAGCGGGAGGGGCACAGATACGCAGTATTTT.

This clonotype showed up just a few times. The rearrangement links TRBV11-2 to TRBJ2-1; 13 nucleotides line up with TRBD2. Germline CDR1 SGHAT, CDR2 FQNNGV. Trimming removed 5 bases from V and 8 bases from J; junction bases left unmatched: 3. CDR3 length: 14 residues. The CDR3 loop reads CASSRTSGRDEQFF. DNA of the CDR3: TGTGCCAGCAGCCGGACTAGCGGGAGAGATGAGCAGTTCTTC.

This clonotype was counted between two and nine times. CDR3 sequence: CASSGDSSYGYTF. For the CDR3, the DNA is TGTGCCAGCAGTGGGGACAGCTCCTATGGCTACACCTTC. This chain joins TRBV2 and TRBJ1-2, with 7 nucleotides matching TRBD1. The CDR3 has 13 amino acids. Germline-derived CDR1 and CDR2 are SNHLY and FYNNEI. Germline trimming cut 4 bases from V and 4 bases from J; bases unmatched to any gene: 3. Filled out from reference TRBV2 and TRBJ1-2, the complete variable domain reads EPEVTQTPSHQVTQMGQEVILRCVPISNHLYFYWYRQILGQKVEFLVSFYNNEISEKSEIFDDQFSVERPDGSNFTLKIRSTKLEDSAMYFCASSGDSSYGYTFGSGTRLTVV.

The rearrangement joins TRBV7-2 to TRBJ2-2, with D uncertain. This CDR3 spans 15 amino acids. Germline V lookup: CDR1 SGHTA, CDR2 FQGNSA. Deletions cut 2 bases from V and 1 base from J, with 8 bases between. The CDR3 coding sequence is TGTGCCAGCAGCTTAATGGCTCAGAACACCGGGGAGCTGTTTTTT. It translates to CASSLMAQNTGELFF.

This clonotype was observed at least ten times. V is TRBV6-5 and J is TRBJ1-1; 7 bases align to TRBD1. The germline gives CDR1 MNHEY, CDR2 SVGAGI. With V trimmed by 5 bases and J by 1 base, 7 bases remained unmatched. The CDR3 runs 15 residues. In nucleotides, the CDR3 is TGTGCCAGCAGTACTCAACAGGGGTGGAACACTGAAGCTTTCTTT. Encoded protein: CASSTQQGWNTEAFF.

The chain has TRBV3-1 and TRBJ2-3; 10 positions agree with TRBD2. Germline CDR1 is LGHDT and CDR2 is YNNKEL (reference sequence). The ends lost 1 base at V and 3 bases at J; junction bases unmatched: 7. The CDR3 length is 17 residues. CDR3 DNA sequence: TGTGCCAGCAGCCAAGTTGTAGCGGGGGGCCTTACAGATACGCAGTATTTT. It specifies CASSQVVAGGLTDTQYF.

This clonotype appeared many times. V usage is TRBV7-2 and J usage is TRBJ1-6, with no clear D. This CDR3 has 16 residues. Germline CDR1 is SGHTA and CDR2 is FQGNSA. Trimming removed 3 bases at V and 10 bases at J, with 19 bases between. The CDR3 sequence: CASSLEAVKTGSPLHF. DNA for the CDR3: TGTGCCAGCAGCTTGGAGGCGGTGAAAACGGGATCACCCCTCCACTTT.

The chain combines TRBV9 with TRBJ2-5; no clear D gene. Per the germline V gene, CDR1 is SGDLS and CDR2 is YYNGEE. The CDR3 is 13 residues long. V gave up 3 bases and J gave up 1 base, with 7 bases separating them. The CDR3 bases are TGTGCCAGCAGCGCCCAACTCCAAGAGACCCAGTACTTC. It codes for CASSAQLQETQYF.

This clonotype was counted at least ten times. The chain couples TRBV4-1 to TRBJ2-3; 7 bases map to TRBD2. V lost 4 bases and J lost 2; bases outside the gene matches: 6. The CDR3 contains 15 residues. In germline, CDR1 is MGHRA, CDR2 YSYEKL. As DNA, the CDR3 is TGCGCCAGCAGCCCCGGGACTACCCTCACAGATACGCAGTATTTT. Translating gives CASSPGTTLTDTQYF.

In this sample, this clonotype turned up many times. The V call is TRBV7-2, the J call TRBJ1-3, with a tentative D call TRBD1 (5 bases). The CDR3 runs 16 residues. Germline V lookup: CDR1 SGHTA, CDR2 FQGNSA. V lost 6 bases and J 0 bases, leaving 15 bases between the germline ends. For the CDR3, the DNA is TGTGCCAGCAGGTCACAAGGGGCGAACTCTGGAAACACCATATATTTT. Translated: CASRSQGANSGNTIYF.

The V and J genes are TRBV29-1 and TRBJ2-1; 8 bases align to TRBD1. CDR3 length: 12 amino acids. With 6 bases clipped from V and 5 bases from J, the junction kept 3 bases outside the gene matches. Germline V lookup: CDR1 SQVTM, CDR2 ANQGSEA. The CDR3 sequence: CSVGTGDNEQFF. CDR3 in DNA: TGCAGCGTGGGGACAGGAGACAATGAGCAGTTCTTC.

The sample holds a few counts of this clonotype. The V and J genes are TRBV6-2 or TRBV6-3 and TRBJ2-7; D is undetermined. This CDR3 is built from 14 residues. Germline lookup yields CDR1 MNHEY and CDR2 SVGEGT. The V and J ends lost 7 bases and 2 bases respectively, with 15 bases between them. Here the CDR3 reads CASTGRIDPYEQYF. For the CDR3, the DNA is TGTGCCAGCACTGGTAGAATTGACCCCTACGAGCAGTACTTC.

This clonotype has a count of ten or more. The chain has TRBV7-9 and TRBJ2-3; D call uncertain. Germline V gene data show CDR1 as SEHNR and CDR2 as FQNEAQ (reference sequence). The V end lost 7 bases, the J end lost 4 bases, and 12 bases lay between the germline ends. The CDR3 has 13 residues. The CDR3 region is CASTQLKPDTQYF. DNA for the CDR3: TGTGCCAGCACGCAGCTTAAGCCAGATACGCAGTATTTT.

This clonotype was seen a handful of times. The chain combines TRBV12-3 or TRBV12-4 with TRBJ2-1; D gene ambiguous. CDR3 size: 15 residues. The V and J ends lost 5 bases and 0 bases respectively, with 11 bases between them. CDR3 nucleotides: TGTGCCAGCAGTACGGCGTTGAGCTCCTACAATGAGCAGTTCTTC. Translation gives CASSTALSSYNEQFF.

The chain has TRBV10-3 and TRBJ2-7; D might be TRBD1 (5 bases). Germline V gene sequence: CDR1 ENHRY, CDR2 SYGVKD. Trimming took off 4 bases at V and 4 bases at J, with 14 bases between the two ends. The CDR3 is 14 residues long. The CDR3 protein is CAISGSTEGYEQYF. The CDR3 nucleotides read TGTGCCATCAGTGGGTCGACAGAAGGTTACGAGCAGTACTTC.

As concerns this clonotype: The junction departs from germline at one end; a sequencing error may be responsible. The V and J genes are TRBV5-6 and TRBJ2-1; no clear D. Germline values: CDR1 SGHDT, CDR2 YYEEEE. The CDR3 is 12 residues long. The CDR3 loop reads CASSLGVNEKFF. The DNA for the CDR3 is TGTGCCAGCAGCTTGGGTGTTAATGAGAAGTTCTTC.

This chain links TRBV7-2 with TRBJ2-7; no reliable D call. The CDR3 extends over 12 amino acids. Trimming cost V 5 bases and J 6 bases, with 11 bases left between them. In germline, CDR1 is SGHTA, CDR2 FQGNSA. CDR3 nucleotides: TGTGCCAGCAGCCGCCCGCCGGGCGAGCAGTACTTC. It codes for CASSRPPGEQYF.

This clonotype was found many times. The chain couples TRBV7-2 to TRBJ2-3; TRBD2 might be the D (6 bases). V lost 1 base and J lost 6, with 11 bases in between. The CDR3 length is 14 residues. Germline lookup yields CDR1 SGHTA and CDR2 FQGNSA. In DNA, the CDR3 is TGTGCCAGCAGCTTAGTGAGGAGGGCGGATACGCAGTATTTT. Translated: CASSLVRRADTQYF.

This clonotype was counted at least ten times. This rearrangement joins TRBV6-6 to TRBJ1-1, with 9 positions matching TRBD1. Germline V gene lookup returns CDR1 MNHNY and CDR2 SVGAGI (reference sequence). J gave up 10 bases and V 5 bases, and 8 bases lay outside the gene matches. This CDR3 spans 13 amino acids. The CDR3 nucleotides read TGTGCCAGCAGTCCTCGGGACAGGGCGGCAGCTTTCTTT. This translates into CASSPRDRAAAFF.

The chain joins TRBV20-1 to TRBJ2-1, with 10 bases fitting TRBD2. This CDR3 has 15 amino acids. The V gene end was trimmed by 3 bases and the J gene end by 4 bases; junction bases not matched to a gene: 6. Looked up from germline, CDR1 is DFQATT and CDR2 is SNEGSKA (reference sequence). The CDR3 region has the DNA TGCAGTGCTAGCGGTGGACTAGCGGAATACAATGAGCAGTTCTTC. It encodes CSASGGLAEYNEQFF.

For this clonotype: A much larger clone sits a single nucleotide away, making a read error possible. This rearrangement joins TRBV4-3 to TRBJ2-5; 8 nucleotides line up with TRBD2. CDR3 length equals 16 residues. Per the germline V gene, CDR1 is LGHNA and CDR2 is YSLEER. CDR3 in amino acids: CTSSQDGAGVLETQYF. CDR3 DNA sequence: TGCACCAGCAGCCAAGACGGAGCGGGAGTATTGGAGACCCAGTACTTC.

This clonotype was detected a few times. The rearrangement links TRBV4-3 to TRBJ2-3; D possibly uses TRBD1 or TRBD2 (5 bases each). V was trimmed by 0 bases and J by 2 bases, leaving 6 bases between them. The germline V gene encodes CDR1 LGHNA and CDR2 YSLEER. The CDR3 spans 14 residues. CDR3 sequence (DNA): TGCGCCAGCAGCCAAGAGGGGACCACAGATACGCAGTATTTT. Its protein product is CASSQEGTTDTQYF.

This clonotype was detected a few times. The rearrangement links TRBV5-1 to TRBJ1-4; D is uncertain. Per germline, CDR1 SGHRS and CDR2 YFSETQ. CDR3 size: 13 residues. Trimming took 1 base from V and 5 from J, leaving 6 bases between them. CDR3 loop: CASSLSWNEKLFF. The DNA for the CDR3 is TGCGCCAGCAGCTTGTCTTGGAATGAAAAACTGTTTTTT.

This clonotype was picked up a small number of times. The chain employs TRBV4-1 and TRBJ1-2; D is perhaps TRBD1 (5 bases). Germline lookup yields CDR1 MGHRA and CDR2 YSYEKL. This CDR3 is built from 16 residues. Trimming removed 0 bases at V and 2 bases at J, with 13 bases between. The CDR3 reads CASSQDPRGANYGYTF. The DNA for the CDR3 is TGCGCCAGCAGCCAAGACCCCCGGGGCGCCAACTATGGCTACACCTTC.

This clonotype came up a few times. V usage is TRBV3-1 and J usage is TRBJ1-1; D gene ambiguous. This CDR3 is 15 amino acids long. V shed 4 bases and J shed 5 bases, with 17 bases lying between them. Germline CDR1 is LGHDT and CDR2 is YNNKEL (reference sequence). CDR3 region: CASSPRANLGTEAFF. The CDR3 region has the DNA TGTGCCAGCAGCCCCCGGGCCAACCTCGGGACTGAAGCTTTCTTT.

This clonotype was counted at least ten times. CDR3 bases: TGTGCCAGCAGCTTATATAGGGGCACTGAAGCTTTCTTT. Its translation is CASSLYRGTEAFF. The chain couples TRBV7-9 to TRBJ1-1, with D perhaps matching TRBD1 (5 bases). Trimming removed 2 bases from V and 4 bases from J, with 8 bases in between. The CDR3 is 13 residues long. The germline gives CDR1 SEHNR, CDR2 FQNEAQ (reference sequence). The complete variable domain, with remaining parts taken from reference TRBV7-9 and TRBJ1-1, reads DTGVSQNPRHKITKRGQNVTFRCDPISEHNRLYWYRQTLGQGPEFLTYFQNEAQLEKSRLLSDRFSAERPKGSFSTLEIQRTEQGDSAMYLCASSLYRGTEAFFGQGTRLTVV.